Sequencing of this TCR beta chain was carried out in a study of T cell responses to AZD1222 COVID-19 vaccine. Study-wide points: Nearly half of spike-specific TCRs reportedly target unmutated variant regions.

Germline V gives CDR1 LNHDA, CDR2 SQIVND (reference sequence). CDR3 size: 13 residues. V dropped 10 bases and J dropped 6 bases, with 18 bases sitting between them. This table comes from immunoSEQ multiplex PCR, and its TCRdb copy is limited to in-frame clones, with some not included. Here the sample spans 150,000 to 200,000 clones, over 70% being singletons. Points on this clone: Its antigen is currently unknown.

The TCR was taken from an adult in good health. The chain is built from TRBV19 and TRBJ1-2; possible D gene TRBD1, 6 bases. The material sequenced was peripheral blood, taken on day 0 of MenACWY control vaccination. The CDR3, as DNA: TGTGCCACCCACCGGGACACGGTTAATGGCTACACCTTC. Its protein product is CATHRDTVNGYTF.